This entry describes one T cell receptor (beta chain). The data were taken from a study of blood T cell repertoires in COVID-19. Study details: Donors in the United States, Italy and Spain gave samples during acute or convalescent COVID-19. PBMCs, B-cell-depleted T cells, or T cells provided the cDNA or gDNA that made up the material.

The CDR3 covers 19 residues. Germline-derived CDR1 and CDR2 are WNHNN and SYGVQD (reference sequence). V lost 3 bases to trimming and J lost 9 bases; unmatched junction nucleotides: 20. Per the original methods: From reference gene primer amplification, estimates of nucleated cell counts were derived. Profiled with immunoSEQ multiplex PCR; TCRdb holds only in-frame clones, not every one. V and J calls and clone size come straight from that table; D and trimming were deduced from the DNA. Of nearly 25,000 clones listed, about nine tenths are singletons. Sequences were obtained from peripheral blood. The chain has TRBV10-1 and TRBJ2-1; 10 bases align to TRBD2. This TCR was recovered from a man between 65 and 85 years old with acute or convalescent COVID-19. The DNA for the CDR3 is TGCGCCAGCAGTGATCCCTCTGGCCCCACAGCGGGAGGGCCCCCTGAGCAGTTCTTC. As protein: CASSDPSGPTAGGPPEQFF.